This T cell receptor beta chain was observed in a study of blood T cell repertoires in COVID-19. Study overall: Researchers got acute and convalescent COVID-19 samples from the United States, Italy and Spain. PBMCs, B-cell-depleted T cells, or T cells were the source of the cDNA or gDNA that made up the material.

After removal of 4 bases from V and 6 bases from J, the junction contained 4 bases not matched to a gene. Germline V lookup: CDR1 SGHRS, CDR2 YFSETQ. This CDR3 comprises 13 residues. Per the original data handling: Nucleated cell number was recorded as an estimate derived from reference gene primer amplification. Libraries were prepared by immunoSEQ multiplex PCR; TCRdb keeps only in-frame clonotypes and omits some of them. V and J calls and clone size are those listed in that table; D and trimming were worked out from the DNA. The sample shows about 70,000 clones, about 82% of them seen only once. The chain has TRBV5-1 and TRBJ1-2; 9 nucleotides agree with TRBD1. This sequence was found in a woman aged 55-70 years with acute or convalescent COVID-19. Sequencing was done on a sample of peripheral blood. DNA for the CDR3: TGCGCCAGCAGCGTCCGGGACAGGGATGGCTACACCTTC. This sequence encodes CASSVRDRDGYTF.